This entry lists 32 T cell receptor beta chains sequenced from one sample in a study of control samples from healthy donors and cancer patients. The assay was immunoSEQ multiplex PCR, and TCRdb's table has in-frame clones only and misses some. The sample consists of approximately 87,000 clones, over 85% of them appearing once. Material for sequencing was PBMCs. The origin of the receptors is a woman aged 40 to 50 with lung cancer.

The V gene is TRBV19, the J gene TRBJ2-1, with 7 nucleotides matching TRBD1. The trim removed 7 bases at V and 5 bases at J, leaving 23 bases unmatched. The CDR3 is 19 amino acids. In germline, CDR1 is LNHDA, CDR2 SQIVND (reference sequence). CDR3 sequence reads: CASTNHNIRQGGNDNEQFF. The CDR3 DNA sequence: TGTGCCAGTACCAATCACAACATAAGACAGGGTGGTAACGACAATGAGCAGTTCTTC.

This clone was seen just once. The rearrangement uses TRBV12-1 and TRBJ2-1; the table's D call, TRBD2, has no DNA check behind it. TRBV12-1 is deemed a pseudogene. This CDR3 comprises 15 residues. CDR3 nucleotides: TGTGCCAGCAGCTTGCAACCGGGGGGCAGGCATGAGCAGTTCTTC. Protein sequence: CASSLQPGGRHEQFF.

V and J are TRBV2 and TRBJ1-5, with D maybe TRBD1 (5 bases). The V and J ends lost 4 bases and 4 bases respectively, with 8 bases between them. Germline loops: CDR1 SNHLY, CDR2 FYNNEI. CDR3 length: 13 amino acids. CDR3 sequence reads: CASSGQGNQPQHF. Here the CDR3 DNA reads TGTGCCAGCAGTGGTCAGGGTAATCAGCCCCAGCATTTT.

This clone has only a few counts. The J gene is TRBJ1-4, the V gene TRBV5-1; D is uncertain. Germline CDR1 is SGHRS and CDR2 is YFSETQ. Trimming cost V 5 bases and J 8 bases, with 19 bases left between them. CDR3 length: 15 residues. The CDR3 loop reads CASRKMFGRWEKLFF. The CDR3 DNA is TGCGCCAGCAGAAAGATGTTCGGCAGGTGGGAAAAACTGTTTTTT. The full variable domain, its missing parts supplied by reference TRBV5-1 and TRBJ1-4, is KAGVTQTPRYLIKTRGQQVTLSCSPISGHRSVSWYQQTPGQGLQFLFEYFSETQRNKGNFPGRFSGRQFSNSRSEMNVSTLELGDSALYLCASRKMFGRWEKLFFGSGTQLSVL.

This clone was counted once. The chain has TRBV6-1 and TRBJ2-1; 11 bases are shared with TRBD2. After removal of 4 bases from V and 5 bases from J, the junction contained 13 bases not matched to a gene. In germline, CDR1 is MNHNS, CDR2 SASEGT. The CDR3 is 18 amino acids. DNA of the CDR3: TGTGCCAGCAGTGGCATTACCTTAGCGGGGGGGCCTGACAATGAGCAGTTCTTC. Amino acids: CASSGITLAGGPDNEQFF.

V is TRBV19 and J is TRBJ2-7; 8 nucleotides match TRBD1. The CDR3 loop spans 15 amino acids. Per germline, CDR1 LNHDA and CDR2 SQIVND (reference sequence). The trim removed 1 base at V and 3 bases at J, leaving 5 bases unmatched. For the CDR3, the DNA is TGTGCCAGTAGTATAGGACAGGGGAGGCACTACGAGCAGTACTTC. This translates into CASSIGQGRHYEQYF.

V and J are TRBV29-1 and TRBJ2-7; D call uncertain. V was cut by 5 bases and J by 2 bases, with 7 bases left in between. The CDR3 length is 11 residues. Germline assignment: CDR1 SQVTM and CDR2 ANQGSEA. In DNA, the CDR3 is TGCAGCGTTAAGAGTCCCTACGAGCAGTACTTC. It encodes CSVKSPYEQYF.

V is TRBV4-2 and J is TRBJ1-3, with D unclear. The CDR3 spans 16 residues. Trimming pared 2 bases from V and 0 bases from J, leaving 11 bases between. The germline gives CDR1 LGHNA, CDR2 YNFKEQ. The CDR3 protein is CASSQNVGDSGNTIYF. CDR3 DNA sequence: TGTGCCAGCAGCCAAAACGTTGGGGACTCTGGAAACACCATATATTTT.

For the CDR3, the DNA is TGTGCCAGCAGCCAATTCCAGGGTTTTAACTATGGCTACACCTTC. Translation: CASSQFQGFNYGYTF. The chain has TRBV3-1 (or the pseudogene TRBV3-2) and TRBJ1-2, with a weak D call TRBD1 (5 bases). This CDR3 has 15 residues. Deletions cut 2 bases from V and 1 base from J, with 11 bases between. The germline gives CDR1 LGHDT, CDR2 YNNKEL (reference sequence).

This chain connects TRBV5-6 to TRBJ2-5; 13 positions agree with TRBD2. The CDR3 loop spans 19 amino acids. The J segment lost 4 bases and the V segment lost 4 bases, leaving 16 bases of the junction unmatched. Germline-derived CDR1 and CDR2 are SGHDT and YYEEEE. The CDR3 bases are TGTGCCAGCAGCCCCAAAAGGACTAGCGGGGGAGCCCGGAGAGAGACCCAGTACTTC. This gives the protein CASSPKRTSGGARRETQYF.

CDR3 protein: CASQGDYEQYF. In DNA form, the CDR3 reads TGTGCCTCACAGGGGGACTACGAGCAGTACTTC. V usage is TRBV28 and J usage is TRBJ2-7; 8 bases align to TRBD1. The trim removed 11 bases at V and 3 bases at J, leaving 3 bases unmatched. This CDR3 contains 11 residues. The germline CDR1 and CDR2 sequences are MDHEN and SYDVKM.

The chain employs TRBV29-1 and TRBJ2-1, with D possibly TRBD2 on 7 matching bases. Trimming took 4 bases from V and 6 from J, leaving 10 bases between them. The CDR3 covers 12 residues. Germline V gene sequence: CDR1 SQVTM, CDR2 ANQGSEA. This chain's CDR3 is CSVGGGLNEQFF. CDR3 DNA sequence: TGCAGCGTTGGGGGGGGGCTCAATGAGCAGTTCTTC.

The gene calls are TRBV27 and TRBJ1-2, with D possibly matching TRBD1 (6 bases). Per germline, CDR1 MNHEY and CDR2 SMNVEV (reference sequence). This CDR3 comprises 14 residues. Trimming removed 4 bases at V and 8 bases at J, with 17 bases between. The CDR3 spells CASSSPRDTGGYTF. The CDR3 DNA sequence: TGTGCCAGCAGTTCCCCCCGGGACACCGGCGGCTACACCTTC.

The chain combines TRBV24-1 with TRBJ2-2; D might be TRBD2 (5 bases). Germline CDR1 KGHDR, CDR2 SFDVKD. This CDR3 is 13 amino acids long. Trimming stripped 3 bases from V and 4 bases from J, with 5 bases between. The DNA for the CDR3 is TGTGCCACCAGTGATCGGGGCACCGGGGAGCTGTTTTTT. This gives the protein CATSDRGTGELFF.

This clone occurred once. The chain links TRBV12-3 or TRBV12-4 to TRBJ1-2; D is unresolved. Trimming removed 3 bases at V and 5 bases at J, with 10 bases between. The CDR3 runs 13 residues. Here the CDR3 reads CASSFSSRYGYTF. CDR3 DNA: TGTGCCAGCAGTTTTTCGTCCAGATATGGCTACACCTTC.

V gene TRBV28 combines with J gene TRBJ1-1; D unclear. Germline CDR1 and CDR2: MDHEN and SYDVKM. The length of the CDR3 is 12 residues. V shed 6 bases and J shed 3 bases, with 8 bases lying between them. Here the CDR3 DNA reads TGTGCCAGCAGCCAATTGGACACTGAAGCTTTCTTT. This sequence encodes CASSQLDTEAFF.

The V and J genes are TRBV6-5 and TRBJ1-2; 7 nucleotides align to TRBD1. The V gene's germline CDR1 is MNHEY and CDR2 SVGAGI. The CDR3 totals 16 residues. J gave up 3 bases and V 4 bases, and 11 bases lay outside the gene matches. CDR3 in DNA: TGTGCCAGCAGTTTGAGATCAACAGGGGTGGACTATGGCTACACCTTC. Protein: CASSLRSTGVDYGYTF.

This chain connects TRBV6-1 to TRBJ2-7; no reliable D call. V was shortened by 3 bases and J by 7 bases, with 13 bases between the two germline ends. This CDR3 comprises 13 residues. Germline CDR1 and CDR2: MNHNS and SASEGT. The chain's CDR3 is CASSDVGSWEQYF. In DNA form, the CDR3 reads TGTGCCAGCAGTGATGTGGGGTCTTGGGAGCAGTACTTC.

V and J are TRBV29-1 and TRBJ2-3; D call uncertain. Trimming removed 3 bases from V and 4 bases from J, with 11 bases in between. The CDR3 sequence is 13 residues long. Per germline, CDR1 SQVTM and CDR2 ANQGSEA. CDR3 sequence reads: CSVEAYPPDTQYF. The CDR3 nucleotides read TGCAGCGTTGAGGCTTATCCCCCAGATACGCAGTATTTT.

The chain recombines TRBV6-6 with TRBJ2-7, with D perhaps matching TRBD1 or TRBD2 (5 bases each). Between the trimmed V and J ends, which lost 6 bases and 3 bases, there was a span of 21 bases. CDR3 size: 16 residues. Germline V gene sequence: CDR1 MNHNY, CDR2 SVGAGI (reference sequence). CDR3 sequence: CASSPWAGTSGYEQYF. The CDR3 nucleotides are TGTGCCAGCAGCCCTTGGGCCGGGACGTCCGGCTACGAGCAGTACTTC.

This rearrangement joins TRBV6-1 to TRBJ2-1, with D possibly being TRBD2 (7 bases). The V end was cut by 4 bases, the J end by 2 bases, with 27 bases between. Per germline, CDR1 MNHNS and CDR2 SASEGT. This CDR3 has 20 residues. The CDR3 sequence is CASSGPIGGGSRAAYNEQFF. In DNA form, the CDR3 reads TGTGCCAGCAGTGGGCCCATAGGGGGGGGCTCCAGAGCAGCCTACAATGAGCAGTTCTTC.

About this clone: The junction does not match germline at one end; this may be a read error. V and J are TRBV19 and TRBJ1-6; 7 positions match TRBD1. This CDR3 has 17 amino acids. Germline CDR1 LNHDA, CDR2 SQIVND (reference sequence). CDR3: CVSSIPPRQGGNSPLHF. As DNA, the CDR3 is TGTGTCAGTAGTATACCCCCCCGACAGGGTGGCAATTCACCCCTCCACTTT.

The rearrangement links TRBV24-1 to TRBJ1-2; no clear D. This CDR3 is built from 13 residues. Germline assignment: CDR1 KGHDR and CDR2 SFDVKD. With 6 bases removed from V and 4 bases from J, the gap between germline ends came to 11 bases. CDR3 DNA sequence: TGTGCCACCAGTAGAGGCCAAAGCTATGGCTACACCTTC. Its protein is CATSRGQSYGYTF.

The chain uses TRBV2 and TRBJ1-4, with 10 bases matching TRBD1. CDR1 and CDR2 (germline): SNHLY, FYNNEI. Losses at the gene ends were 5 bases for V and 8 bases for J; bases not matched to a gene: 8. The CDR3 is 15 amino acids. The CDR3 reads CASSPDRGLREKLFF. The CDR3 nucleotides are TGTGCCAGCAGTCCAGACAGGGGGCTAAGGGAAAAACTGTTTTTT.

The chain carries TRBV12-3 or TRBV12-4 and TRBJ1-1; no clear D. The CDR3 covers 11 residues. V lost 6 bases to trimming and J lost 3 bases, with 5 bases between them. CDR3 region: CASSQYTEAFF. CDR3 DNA sequence: TGTGCCAGCAGCCAGTACACTGAAGCTTTCTTT.

The J gene is TRBJ1-5, the V gene TRBV15; D may be TRBD1 (5 bases). V lost 0 bases, J lost 7 bases, and 13 bases lay in between. The CDR3 length is 15 residues. Germline CDR1 is LNHNV and CDR2 is YYDKDF (reference sequence). CDR3 sequence reads: CATSRDQGEGQPQHF. CDR3 nucleotides: TGTGCCACCAGCAGAGACCAGGGTGAAGGACAGCCCCAGCATTTT.

This chain links TRBV4-2 with TRBJ1-6; D is perhaps TRBD1 (5 bases). The CDR3 runs to 14 residues. Trimming left V 0 bases short and J 6 bases short, with 6 bases between. Per the germline V gene, CDR1 is LGHNA and CDR2 is YNFKEQ. Here the CDR3 reads CASSQEQVNSPLHF. DNA for the CDR3: TGTGCCAGCAGCCAAGAACAGGTTAATTCACCCCTCCACTTT.

V gene TRBV11-3 combines with J gene TRBJ1-6, with TRBD1 as a possible D gene (5 bases). This CDR3 has 14 residues. V was clipped by 5 bases and J by 7 bases, with 12 bases between them. Germline V gene lookup returns CDR1 SGHNT and CDR2 YENEEA. The CDR3 region has the DNA TGTGCCAGCAGCCCGGGACCCATAAATTCACCCCTCCACTTT. It translates to CASSPGPINSPLHF.

This chain links TRBV29-1 with TRBJ2-7; D is possibly TRBD1 (6 bases). The CDR3 sequence is 14 residues long. The ends were cut back, 6 bases at V and 4 bases at J, with 19 bases in the middle. Per germline, CDR1 SQVTM and CDR2 ANQGSEA. In DNA form, the CDR3 reads TGCAGCGTCCACAGGGCAGGGTACCCTTACGAGCAGTACTTC. This encodes CSVHRAGYPYEQYF.

J is TRBJ2-2 and V is TRBV19; TRBD1 is a possible D gene (7 bases). V lost 7 bases to trimming and J lost 5 bases, with 26 bases between them. CDR1 is LNHDA and CDR2 is SQIVND in the germline V gene (reference sequence). This CDR3 spans 18 amino acids. CDR3 bases: TGTGCCAGTACCCCTGATGGTTGGGGGCCAGGGGGGACCGGGGAGCTGTTTTTT. Translated, it gives CASTPDGWGPGGTGELFF.

The table lists this clone with a count of one. The rearrangement joins TRBV20-1 to TRBJ1-1; the D gene is possibly TRBD1 (6 bases). This CDR3 comprises 11 residues. In germline, CDR1 is DFQATT, CDR2 SNEGSKA (reference sequence). The ends were cut back, 3 bases at V and 6 bases at J, with 8 bases in the middle. CDR3 bases: TGCAGTGCTAGGTGGACAGCTGAAGCTTTCTTT. Protein product: CSARWTAEAFF.

With regard to this clone: Compared with germline, one end of the junction differs, possibly owing to a read error. The chain is built from TRBV7-2 and TRBJ1-5; D is ambiguous. The germline CDR1 and CDR2 sequences are SGHTA and FQGNSA. This CDR3 has 15 amino acids. This CDR3 reads CASRLYSGLREPQHF. CDR3 DNA: TGTGCCAGCCGCTTGTACTCAGGACTCAGAGAGCCCCAGCATTTT. The full variable domain, with the rest looked up from reference TRBV7-2 and TRBJ1-5, is GAGVSQSPSNKVTEKGKDVELRCDPISGHTALYWYRQSLGQGLEFLIYFQGNSAPDKSGLPSDRFSAERTGGSVSTLTIQRTQQEDSAVYLCASRLYSGLREPQHFGDGTRLSIL.